This TCR beta chain appears in the sequencing data of a study of OX40 agonist ivuxolimab in advanced cancers. Blood samples were obtained at baseline, cycle 4 day 1, and cycle 7 day 1. Germline assignment: CDR1 LNHDA and CDR2 SQIVND (reference sequence). There are 13 residues in the CDR3. Trimming left V 7 bases short and J 7 bases short, with 14 bases between. Some clones are missing from TCRdb's copy, which holds only in-frame ones; the method was immunoSEQ multiplex PCR. Among under 100,000 clones listed, approximately 92% were seen once. Sequenced material: CD4+ or CD8+ T cells sorted from blood, taken in a trial of the OX40 agonist ivuxolimab. The sequence derives from an adult with an advanced solid tumor such as melanoma, head and neck, liver or kidney cancer. The V call is TRBV19, the J call TRBJ2-1; D tentatively fits TRBD1 or TRBD2 (7 bases each). The CDR3 DNA follows: TGTGCCAGTAAAGTCCAGGGGGGGAATGAGCAGTTCTTC. Its protein is CASKVQGGNEQFF.